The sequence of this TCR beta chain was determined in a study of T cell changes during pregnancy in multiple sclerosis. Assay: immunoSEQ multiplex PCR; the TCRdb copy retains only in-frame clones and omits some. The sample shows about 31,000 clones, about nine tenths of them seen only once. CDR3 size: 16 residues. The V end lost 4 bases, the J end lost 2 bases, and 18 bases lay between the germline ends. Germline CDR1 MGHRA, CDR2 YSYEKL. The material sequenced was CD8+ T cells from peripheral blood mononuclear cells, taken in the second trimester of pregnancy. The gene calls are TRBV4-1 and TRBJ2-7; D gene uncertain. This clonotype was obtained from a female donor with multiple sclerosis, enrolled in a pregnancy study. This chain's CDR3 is CASSLYFADSTYEQYF. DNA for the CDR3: TGCGCCAGCAGCCTTTATTTTGCCGACTCTACCTACGAGCAGTACTTC.